Listed here is a single TCR beta chain. The target antigen is unknown. These data are taken from a study of naive and memory T cell subsets. Study-level points and caveats: Over 85% of naive TCR sequences appeared only once, unlike memory subsets. Clonotypes are single alpha or beta chains, not paired receptors.

The beta constant-region primer was an equimolar mix of two oligonucleotides covering TRBC1 and TRBC2. The ligated cDNA underwent four PCR rounds using SP2 and nested alpha and beta constant-region primers. TCRdb re-called the UMI-ligation and nested PCR reads with MiXCR, one entry per CDR3 protein. The sample lists approximately 80,000 distinct CDR3 sequences; around 9% were seen once. The sample consisted of naive CD8+ T cells from blood. This TCR was sampled from a human donor in good health.

Here the CDR3 reads CASSQDRDRGVQQYF. The CDR3 DNA reads TGCGCCAGCAGCCAAGATCGGGACAGGGGAGTCCAGCAGTACTTC. The V and J genes are TRBV4-3 and TRBJ2-7, with 10 bases identical to TRBD1. This CDR3 comprises 15 residues. The germline V gene has CDR1 LGHNA and CDR2 YSLEER. Trimming removed 0 bases from V and 8 bases from J; junction bases left unmatched: 7.